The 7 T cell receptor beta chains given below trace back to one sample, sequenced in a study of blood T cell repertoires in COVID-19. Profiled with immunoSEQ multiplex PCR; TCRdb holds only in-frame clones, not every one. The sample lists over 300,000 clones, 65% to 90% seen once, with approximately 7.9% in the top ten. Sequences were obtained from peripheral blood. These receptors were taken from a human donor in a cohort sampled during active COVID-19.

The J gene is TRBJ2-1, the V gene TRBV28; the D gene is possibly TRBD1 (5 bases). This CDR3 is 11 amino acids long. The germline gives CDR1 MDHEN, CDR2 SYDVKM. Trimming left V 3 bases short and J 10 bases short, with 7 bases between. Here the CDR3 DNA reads TGTGCCAGCAGTTTCAAGGGGGAGCAGTTCTTC. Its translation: CASSFKGEQFF.

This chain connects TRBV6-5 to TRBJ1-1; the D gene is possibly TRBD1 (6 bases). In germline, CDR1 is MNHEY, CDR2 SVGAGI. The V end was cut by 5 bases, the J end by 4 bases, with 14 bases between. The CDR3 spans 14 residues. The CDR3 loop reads CASSLIRDTTEAFF. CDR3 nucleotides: TGTGCCAGCAGTCTAATCCGGGACACCACTGAAGCTTTCTTT.

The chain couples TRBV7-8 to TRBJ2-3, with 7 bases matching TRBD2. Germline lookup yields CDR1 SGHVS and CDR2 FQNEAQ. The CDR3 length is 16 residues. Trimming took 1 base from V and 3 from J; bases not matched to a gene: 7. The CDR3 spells CASSLGSTSNTDTQYF. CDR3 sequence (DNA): TGTGCCAGCAGCTTAGGTTCGACTAGCAATACAGATACGCAGTATTTT. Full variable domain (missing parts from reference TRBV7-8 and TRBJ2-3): GAGVSQSPRYKVAKRGQDVALRCDPISGHVSLFWYQQALGQGPEFLTYFQNEAQLDKSGLPSDRFFAERPEGSVSTLKIQRTQQEDSAVYLCASSLGSTSNTDTQYFGPGTRLTVL.

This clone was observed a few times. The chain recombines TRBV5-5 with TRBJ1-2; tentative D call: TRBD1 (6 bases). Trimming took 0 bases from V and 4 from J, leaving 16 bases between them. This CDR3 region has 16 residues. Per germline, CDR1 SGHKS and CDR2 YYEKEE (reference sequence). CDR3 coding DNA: TGTGCCAGCAGCTTGGCGGGGGGGCGAGGTAGCTATGGCTACACCTTC. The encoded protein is CASSLAGGRGSYGYTF.

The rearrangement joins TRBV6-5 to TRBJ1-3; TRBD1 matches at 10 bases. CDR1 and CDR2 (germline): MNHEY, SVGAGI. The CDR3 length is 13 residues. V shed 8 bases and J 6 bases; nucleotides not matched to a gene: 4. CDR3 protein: CASPGQGKNTIYF. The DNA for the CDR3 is TGTGCCAGCCCGGGACAGGGGAAAAACACCATATATTTT.

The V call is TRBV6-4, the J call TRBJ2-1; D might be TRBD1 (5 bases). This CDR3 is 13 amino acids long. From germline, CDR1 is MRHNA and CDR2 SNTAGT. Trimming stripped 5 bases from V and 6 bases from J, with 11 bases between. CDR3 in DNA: TGTGCCAGCAGTCTTAGTGGGGCCAATGAGCAGTTCTTC. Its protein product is CASSLSGANEQFF.

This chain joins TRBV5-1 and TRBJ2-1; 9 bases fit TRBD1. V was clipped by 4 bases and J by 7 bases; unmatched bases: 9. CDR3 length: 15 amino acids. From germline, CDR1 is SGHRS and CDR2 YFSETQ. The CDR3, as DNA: TGCGCCAGCAGCGTAACAGGGGGCGCGTTGAATGAGCAGTTCTTC. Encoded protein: CASSVTGGALNEQFF.